The 9 T cell receptor beta chains given below trace back to one sample, sequenced in a study of blood T cell repertoires in COVID-19. Repertoires were generated with immunoSEQ multiplex PCR, while TCRdb's copy carries only in-frame clones and drops some. Here the sample spans roughly 250,000 clones, about nine tenths being singletons. Sequencing was performed on PBMCs or T cells enriched from blood (not recorded which). The receptors originated from a woman aged 40-49 years with acute COVID-19.

This clone was seen only a few times. This chain connects TRBV2 to TRBJ2-7, with a tentative D call TRBD1 (6 bases). Germline assignment: CDR1 SNHLY and CDR2 FYNNEI. The CDR3 is made up of 13 amino acids. The V end lost 3 bases, the J end lost 4 bases, and 10 bases lay between the germline ends. The CDR3 sequence: CASSDLGQYEQYF. The CDR3 DNA sequence: TGTGCCAGCAGTGACCTAGGACAGTACGAGCAGTACTTC.

The chain carries TRBV9 and TRBJ1-3; TRBD1 matches 7 bases. CDR3 size: 16 residues. Germline V gives CDR1 SGDLS, CDR2 YYNGEE. V gave up 0 bases and J gave up 1 base; unmatched junction bases: 4. For the CDR3, the DNA is TGTGCCAGCAGCGTAGACAGGGGACGTTCTGGAAACACCATATATTTT. Amino acids: CASSVDRGRSGNTIYF.

The genes are TRBV5-1 and TRBJ2-1; 7 nucleotides match TRBD2. Germline trimming cut 0 bases from V and 3 bases from J; bases unmatched to any gene: 12. The length of the CDR3 is 18 residues. CDR1 is SGHRS, CDR2 YFSETQ, per germline. The CDR3 nucleotides read TGCGCCAGCAGCTTGGCTTTTGGCCGACTAGCCCTCTACAATGAGCAGTTCTTC. Amino acids: CASSLAFGRLALYNEQFF.

The rearrangement uses TRBV11-2 and TRBJ2-7; D perhaps matches TRBD1 (6 bases). The CDR3 is 13 amino acids. Germline V gives CDR1 SGHAT, CDR2 FQNNGV. V was trimmed by 6 bases and J by 1 base, leaving 10 bases between them. DNA of the CDR3: TGTGCCAGCAGTACTACAGGGTCCTACGAGCAGTACTTC. It specifies CASSTTGSYEQYF.

V gene TRBV7-3 combines with J gene TRBJ2-1; tentatively, D is TRBD2 (5 bases). V was shortened by 0 bases and J by 1 base, with 7 bases between the two germline ends. Germline V CDR1 and CDR2: SGHTA, FQGTGA. The CDR3 spans 15 residues. For the CDR3, the DNA is TGTGCCAGCAGCTTAACTAGCGTTTCCTACAATGAGCAGTTCTTC. Translating it yields CASSLTSVSYNEQFF.

This clone came up a few times. The chain couples TRBV5-1 to TRBJ2-2; 9 bases map to TRBD1. J gave up 7 bases and V 4 bases, and 14 bases lay outside the gene matches. Germline V lookup: CDR1 SGHRS, CDR2 YFSETQ. The CDR3 totals 17 residues. The CDR3 is CASSPDGPGQGFGELFF. The CDR3 DNA reads as TGCGCCAGCAGCCCCGATGGTCCGGGACAGGGTTTCGGGGAGCTGTTTTTT.

The chain links TRBV10-1 to TRBJ2-5; D ambiguous. This CDR3 is built from 13 residues. CDR1 is WNHNN, CDR2 SYGVQD, per germline (reference sequence). Trimming left V 0 bases short and J 5 bases short, with 7 bases between. The CDR3 protein is CASSESARETQYF. CDR3 in DNA: TGCGCCAGCAGTGAGTCCGCGAGGGAGACCCAGTACTTC.

The chain is built from TRBV6-5 and TRBJ2-7; D is perhaps TRBD2 (6 bases). CDR1 MNHEY and CDR2 SVGAGI come from the germline V gene. This CDR3 spans 13 amino acids. V lost 4 bases and J lost 4, with 11 bases in between. CDR3 DNA: TGTGCCAGCAGTTTGGGGACTGGATACGAGCAGTACTTC. It is translated as CASSLGTGYEQYF.

The genes are TRBV4-1 and TRBJ1-2, with a possible D match to TRBD1 (5 bases). V dropped 4 bases and J dropped 10 bases, with 16 bases sitting between them. The CDR3 loop spans 13 amino acids. Germline CDR1 is MGHRA and CDR2 is YSYEKL. CDR3 residues: CASSPVLWGLYTF. Written as DNA, the CDR3 is TGCGCCAGCAGCCCGGTGTTGTGGGGACTCTACACCTTC.